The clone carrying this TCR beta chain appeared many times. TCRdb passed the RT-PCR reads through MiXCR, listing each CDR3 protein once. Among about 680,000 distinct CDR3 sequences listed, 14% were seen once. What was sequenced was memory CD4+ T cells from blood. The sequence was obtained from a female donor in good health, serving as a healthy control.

CDR3 sequence reads: CASRGQGYQPQHF. For the CDR3, the DNA is TGTGCCAGCAGAGGACAGGGGTACCAGCCCCAGCATTTT. This chain uses TRBV2 with TRBJ1-5, with 9 bases that match TRBD1. Germline CDR1 SNHLY, CDR2 FYNNEI. The CDR3 is 13 amino acids. Germline trimming cut 6 bases from V and 7 bases from J; bases unmatched to any gene: 4.